The 2 T cell receptor beta chains below all came from one sample that was sequenced in a study of blood T cell repertoires in COVID-19. Repertoires were generated with immunoSEQ multiplex PCR, while TCRdb's copy carries only in-frame clones and drops some. The sample carries approximately 150,000 clones, about 80% recorded once. The sequenced sample was peripheral blood. The receptors derive from a woman in her sixties or seventies with acute or convalescent COVID-19.

This clone was seen just once. The genes are TRBV6-5 and TRBJ1-1; TRBD1 aligns across 7 bases. Germline CDR1 and CDR2: MNHEY and SVGAGI. The CDR3 is 14 amino acids. Losses at the gene ends were 6 bases for V and 5 bases for J; bases not matched to a gene: 9. In nucleotides, the CDR3 is TGTGCCAGCAGCCTCCAGATGGGACAGACTGAAGCTTTCTTT. Protein product: CASSLQMGQTEAFF.

This chain uses TRBV6-6 with TRBJ2-5; 10 bases line up with TRBD1. Germline assignment: CDR1 MNHNY and CDR2 SVGAGI (reference sequence). This CDR3 is 15 amino acids long. V trimming: 2 bases; J trimming: 4 bases; junction bases outside the gene matches: 4. The CDR3 DNA follows: TGTGCCAGCAGTTACCGGGACAGGGGAGGAGAGACCCAGTACTTC. Protein: CASSYRDRGGETQYF.